The subject of this entry is one TCR beta chain. Assay: immunoSEQ multiplex PCR; the TCRdb copy retains only in-frame clones and omits some. The table records roughly 130,000 clones, roughly 84% of them present only once. This sample was included in a study of blood T cell repertoires in COVID-19. J was trimmed by 4 bases and V by 2 bases; bases with no gene match: 16. The germline V gene encodes CDR1 SGHAT and CDR2 FQNNGV. CDR3 size: 18 residues. The Seattle patients, enrolled during active infection, were followed longitudinally. The rearrangement links TRBV11-2 to TRBJ1-1; 7 bases line up with TRBD1. The sequence was obtained from a young man with COVID-19, enrolled during active disease. Material for sequencing was peripheral blood. The CDR3 DNA reads as TGTGCCAGCAGCTTATTCCGGGCAGGGGGTCTCAGGAGCACTGAAGCTTTCTTT. It is translated as CASSLFRAGGLRSTEAFF.